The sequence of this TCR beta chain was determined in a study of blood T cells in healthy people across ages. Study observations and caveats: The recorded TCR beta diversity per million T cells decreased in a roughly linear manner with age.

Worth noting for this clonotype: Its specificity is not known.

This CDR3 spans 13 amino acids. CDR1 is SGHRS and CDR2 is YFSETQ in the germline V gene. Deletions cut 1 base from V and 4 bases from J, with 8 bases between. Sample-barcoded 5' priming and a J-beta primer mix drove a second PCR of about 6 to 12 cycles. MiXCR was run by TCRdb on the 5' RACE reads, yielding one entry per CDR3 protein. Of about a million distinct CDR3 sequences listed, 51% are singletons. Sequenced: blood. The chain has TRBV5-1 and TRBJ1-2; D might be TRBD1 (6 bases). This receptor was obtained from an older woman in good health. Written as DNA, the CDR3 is TGCGCCAGCAGCTTGTCAGGGGCCTATGGCTACACCTTC. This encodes CASSLSGAYGYTF.